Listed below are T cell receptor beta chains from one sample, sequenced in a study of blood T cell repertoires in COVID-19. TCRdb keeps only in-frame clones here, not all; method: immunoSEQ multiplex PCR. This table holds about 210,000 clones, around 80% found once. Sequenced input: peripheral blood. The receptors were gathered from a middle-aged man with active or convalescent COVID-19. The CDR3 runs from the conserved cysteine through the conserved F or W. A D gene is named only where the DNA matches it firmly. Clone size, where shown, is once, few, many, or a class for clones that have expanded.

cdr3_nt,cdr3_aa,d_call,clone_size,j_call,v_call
TGCGCCAGCAGCCGGGACAGTAGGTACGAGCAGTACTTC,CASSRDSRYEQYF,TRBD1,NA,TRBJ2-7,TRBV5-1
TGTGCCAGCAGCCGGGGGGACGGGGAGACCCAGTACTTC,CASSRGDGETQYF,TRBD2,NA,TRBJ2-5,TRBV5-6
TGTGCCAGCAGTTTGCCAGGGGAGGGCATTCAGTACTTC,CASSLPGEGIQYF,NA,once,TRBJ2-4,TRBV28
TGTGCCATCAGTGCTGGAGGGAGGAGCACAGATACGCAGTATTTT,CAISAGGRSTDTQYF,NA,NA,TRBJ2-3,TRBV10-3
TGTGCCAGCAGCTTAATCCGCGGGAGCACCTACAATGAGCAGTTCTTC,CASSLIRGSTYNEQFF,TRBD2,NA,TRBJ2-1,TRBV7-2
TGTGCCAGCACCGAGGGGGGGGCCTACGAGCAGTACTTC,CASTEGGAYEQYF,NA,NA,TRBJ2-7,TRBV2
TGTGCCAGCCACACTAGCCACCGGGACAATGAGCAGTTCTTC,CASHTSHRDNEQFF,NA,NA,TRBJ2-1,TRBV6-5
TGTGCCAGCAGCTCTAGCGGGGGGGCGAGAGAGACCCAGTACTTC,CASSSSGGARETQYF,TRBD2,NA,TRBJ2-5,TRBV6-2/TRBV6-3
TGTGCCAGCTCACCGGGCATGAACACTGAAGCTTTCTTT,CASSPGMNTEAFF,NA,NA,TRBJ1-1,TRBV18
TGTGCCAGCAGTATTGGGACAGCCGGGGCCAACGTCCTGACTTTC,CASSIGTAGANVLTF,TRBD1,NA,TRBJ2-6,TRBV28
TGTGCCAGCAGTGGGGACAGGGGGGGTCGGAACATTCAGTACTTC,CASSGDRGGRNIQYF,TRBD1,NA,TRBJ2-4,TRBV28
TGTGCCAGCAGTTACGGGACAGCGGACACCGGGGAGCTGTTTTTT,CASSYGTADTGELFF,TRBD1,NA,TRBJ2-2,TRBV6-5
TGTGCCAGCAGTTACTCAGCGGAATATGGCTACACCTTC,CASSYSAEYGYTF,NA,few,TRBJ1-2,TRBV6-5
TGTGCCAGCAGTGACGACTCGGGGGGTAAAGAGACCCAGTACTTC,CASSDDSGGKETQYF,TRBD2,once,TRBJ2-5,TRBV6-4
TGTGCCAGCATGGGCGGGAGGGACAATGAGCAGTTCTTC,CASMGGRDNEQFF,TRBD2,NA,TRBJ2-1,TRBV9
TGTGCCAGCAGCACTAAGGTGGGACTAGCCCTCTCCTACGAGCAGTACTTC,CASSTKVGLALSYEQYF,TRBD2,NA,TRBJ2-7,TRBV7-2
TGCGCCAGCAGCTCACTAGCGGGAGGGCTCGATGAGCAGTTCTTC,CASSSLAGGLDEQFF,TRBD2,NA,TRBJ2-1,TRBV5-1
TGTGCCAGCAGCCCTCCCCGGTCGAGCAATCAGCCCCAGCATTTT,CASSPPRSSNQPQHF,NA,NA,TRBJ1-5,TRBV28
TGTGCCAGCAGCTCCGACAGGTCCTATGGCTACACCTTC,CASSSDRSYGYTF,NA,once,TRBJ1-2,TRBV2
TGTGCCAGCAGCATCGCAAACAGGGGAAACACCATATATTTT,CASSIANRGNTIYF,NA,NA,TRBJ1-3,TRBV28
TGCGCCAGCAGCTTGGCCACAGGTTTAAACATTCAGTACTTC,CASSLATGLNIQYF,NA,NA,TRBJ2-4,TRBV5-1
TGTGCCAGCAGTTACCTAGCGGGGGGTTACAATGAGCAGTTCTTC,CASSYLAGGYNEQFF,TRBD2,many,TRBJ2-1,TRBV7-9
TGTGCCAGCAGTTACTCCCGGTTGTCCGGGGAGCTGTTTTTT,CASSYSRLSGELFF,NA,NA,TRBJ2-2,TRBV6-5
TGTGCCAGCAGACCCCTGGACAGGCTGAACACCGGGGAGCTGTTTTTT,CASRPLDRLNTGELFF,TRBD1,NA,TRBJ2-2,TRBV19
TGTGCCATGAAGGGAGGGGGGACTGAAGCTTTCTTT,CAMKGGGTEAFF,NA,NA,TRBJ1-1,TRBV10-3
TGTGCCAGCAGCTTGGAACAGGCCTCCTACGAGCAGTACTTC,CASSLEQASYEQYF,NA,NA,TRBJ2-7,TRBV5-8
TGTGCCAGCAGTTCCGACAGGATAGAAGGCACCATATATTTT,CASSSDRIEGTIYF,NA,NA,TRBJ1-3,TRBV6-5
TGTGCCAGCAGCCAAGTACCAGGGGTAATGTCTGAAGCTTTCTTT,CASSQVPGVMSEAFF,NA,NA,TRBJ1-1,TRBV14
TGTGCCAGCAGCTTGGCCCTTGGACTAGCAGGGCACTACGAGCAGTACTTC,CASSLALGLAGHYEQYF,TRBD2,few,TRBJ2-7,TRBV5-5
TGTGCCAGCAGCCTCGACAACTACGAGCAGTACTTC,CASSLDNYEQYF,NA,NA,TRBJ2-7,TRBV12-3/TRBV12-4
TGCAGCGTTGAGGACAGGGGGGTAATAGGGGCCAACGTCCTGACTTTC,CSVEDRGVIGANVLTF,TRBD1,NA,TRBJ2-6,TRBV29-1
TGTGCCAGTAGTGAACGGGCGGGGGACACTGAAGCTTTCTTT,CASSERAGDTEAFF,NA,NA,TRBJ1-1,TRBV19
TGTGCCAGCAGGTTTTCCGATGAGCAGTTCTTC,CASRFSDEQFF,NA,NA,TRBJ2-1,TRBV12-3/TRBV12-4
TGTGCCAGCTCACCAAGGACGGACACTGGAAACACCATATATTTT,CASSPRTDTGNTIYF,NA,NA,TRBJ1-3,TRBV18
TGTGCCAGCAGTTGGAATGGACTAGCGGGGGGCCGCACAGATACGCAGTATTTT,CASSWNGLAGGRTDTQYF,TRBD2,NA,TRBJ2-3,TRBV27
TGTGCCAGCAGTGATTGGACAGGAGATTCACCCCTCCACTTT,CASSDWTGDSPLHF,TRBD1,NA,TRBJ1-6,TRBV2
TGTGCCAGCAGCCTTGAATCAGTCATGAACACTGAAGCTTTCTTT,CASSLESVMNTEAFF,NA,NA,TRBJ1-1,TRBV7-8
TGTGCCAGTAGTAGCCAGCGCCCTGAAGCTTTCTTT,CASSSQRPEAFF,NA,NA,TRBJ1-1,TRBV19
TGTGCCAGCAGTTTAGATCCAGGGGTAAAGCAGTATTTT,CASSLDPGVKQYF,NA,NA,TRBJ2-3,TRBV27
TGTGCCAGCCCTATCGGACAGGGGAACACTGAAGCTTTCTTT,CASPIGQGNTEAFF,TRBD1,few,TRBJ1-1,TRBV6-5
TGTGCCAGCAGCGAGAGACAGGGGAAGGCTGAAGCTTTCTTT,CASSERQGKAEAFF,TRBD1,NA,TRBJ1-1,TRBV2
TGTGCCAGTAGCCCACAGGGATCCTATGGCTACACCTTC,CASSPQGSYGYTF,NA,NA,TRBJ1-2,TRBV19
TGTGCCAGCAGTTACTCGGCCGGGGGAGGTGACTATGGCTACACCTTC,CASSYSAGGGDYGYTF,NA,NA,TRBJ1-2,TRBV6-5
TGTGCCAGCAGCTCTGGACAGGGGAACACTGAAGCTTTCTTT,CASSSGQGNTEAFF,TRBD1,once,TRBJ1-1,TRBV7-9